The sequence of this T cell receptor (beta chain) was determined in a study of blood T cells in healthy people across ages. Together with a sample-barcoded 5' primer, a J-beta primer mix was included in a second PCR lasting about 6 to 12 cycles. TCRdb ran MiXCR on the 5' RACE reads and lists one entry per CDR3 protein. The repertoire holds over 700,000 distinct CDR3 sequences, with around 25% as singletons. Notes on the study in general: Conclusively comparing naive with antigen-experienced cells was impossible with unsorted PBMCs.

V dropped 5 bases and J dropped 9; count of bases not matched to a gene: 13. This CDR3 region has 15 residues. In the case of this clonotype: The antigen is undetermined.

This same sample was also part of a study on T cells of mothers and their children.

Sequencing was carried out using blood. The TCR sequence derives from a boy aged 10-17 years in good health. The chain recombines TRBV12-3 or TRBV12-4 with TRBJ2-1; 7 bases map to TRBD1. The chain's CDR3 is CASSPKNQGDGEQFF. CDR3 DNA: TGTGCCAGCAGTCCGAAAAATCAGGGGGACGGTGAGCAGTTCTTC.